The present TCR beta chain was sequenced within a study of T cells in Graves' hyperthyroidism and ophthalmopathy. V lost 4 bases and J 1 base, leaving 10 bases between the germline ends. Germline CDR1 reads MNHEY; CDR2 reads SVGEGT. CDR3 size: 14 residues. This clonotype was counted only a few times. From RNA transcripts, TCR beta CDR3 regions were amplified. An initial round of RT-PCR targeting the TCR CDR3 relied on the HTBI primer set. In TCRdb, the multiplex PCR reads were re-called with MiXCR into one record per CDR3 protein. Found here are hundreds of thousands of distinct CDR3 sequences, roughly 15% of them singletons; the top ten hold approximately 4.3%.

Sequencing used blood. The source of this sequence is a woman aged 40 to 50 with Graves' ophthalmopathy. The chain uses TRBV6-2 or TRBV6-3 and TRBJ2-5; a weak D match, TRBD1 (6 bases). The CDR3 loop is CASSFDRLQETQYF. The CDR3 nucleotides are TGTGCCAGCAGTTTCGACAGGCTCCAAGAGACCCAGTACTTC.